What follows describes a single T cell receptor beta chain. The V gene lost 10 bases and the J gene lost 0 bases, with 12 bases spanning the gap. The CDR3 loop spans 13 amino acids. The germline CDR1 and CDR2 sequences are LNHDA and SQIVND (reference sequence). The sample belongs to a study of blood T cell repertoires in COVID-19. At the level of the study: The United States, Italy and Spain provided the acute and convalescent COVID-19 samples. PBMCs, B-cell-depleted T cells, or T cells were the source of the cDNA or gDNA that made up the material.

TCRdb's table, derived via immunoSEQ multiplex PCR, lists solely in-frame clones and lacks some. The sample yields fewer than 200,000 clones, more than 75% seen once. The sample consisted of peripheral blood. V gene TRBV19 combines with J gene TRBJ1-2; D is ambiguous. The TCR comes from a man in his forties or fifties with active or convalescent COVID-19. CDR3 in DNA: TGTGCCACGTCGTACCGCGCTAACTATGGCTACACCTTC. Its protein is CATSYRANYGYTF.